This T cell receptor beta chain was obtained from a study of OX40 agonist ivuxolimab in advanced cancers. Turning to the study itself: Patients in the trial were receiving intravenous ivuxolimab every 2 weeks, at doses of 0.01 to 10 mg/kg. The eligibility criteria allowed prior anti-PD-1, anti-PD-L1 or anti-CTLA-4 therapy, and approximately 42% had some. Patients receiving dose escalation had hepatocellular carcinoma, melanoma, renal cell or head and neck cancer.

With 2 bases removed from V and 4 bases from J, the gap between germline ends came to 11 bases. Germline loops: CDR1 KGHSH, CDR2 LQKENI. The CDR3 consists of 15 residues. Clones were sequenced by immunoSEQ multiplex PCR, and TCRdb holds only the in-frame ones, with some missing. The data show 90,000 to 130,000 clones, with around 93% seen just once and 0.66% held by the top ten. As for this clone: Antigen unknown.

Study-level points and caveats: Expanded clones were, on average, more numerous in CD8+ T cells than in CD4+.

The sequences come from CD4+ or CD8+ T cells sorted from blood, collected in a trial of the OX40 agonist ivuxolimab. The J gene is TRBJ1-4, the V gene TRBV18; D uncertain. This receptor was taken from an adult with an advanced solid tumor such as melanoma, head and neck, liver or kidney cancer. The CDR3: CASSPAPRSNEKLFF. The CDR3 region has the DNA TGTGCCAGCTCACCAGCCCCACGCAGTAATGAAAAACTGTTTTTT.